What follows are 28 T cell receptor beta chains derived from one specimen sequenced in a study of shared clonotypes between healthy human individuals. The naive CD8 population came from CD45RO-negative cells selected for CCR7, without terminally differentiated effector memory CD45RA+ cells. The protocol was immunoSEQ multiplex PCR, while the TCRdb copy is restricted to in-frame clones and leaves out a portion. There are around 2.1 million clones in the sample; approximately 94% occur only once, and about 1.8% lies in the top ten. The sequencing input was naive CD8+ T cells from PBMCs. The receptors here all came from a man younger than 30 in good health. Some clones in this sample may be carry-over from other donors' samples.

This chain uses TRBV7-9 with TRBJ1-2; TRBD1 might be the D (6 bases). V was pared by 5 bases and J by 2 bases, with 24 bases between. Germline V gene lookup returns CDR1 SEHNR and CDR2 FQNEAQ (reference sequence). CDR3 length: 18 amino acids. In nucleotides, the CDR3 is TGTGCCAGCAGCGCAAGCTCAACCTGGGGGGGCAAAAACTATGGCTACACCTTC. It encodes CASSASSTWGGKNYGYTF.

This chain links TRBV29-1 with TRBJ2-5; tentative D call: TRBD1 (5 bases). The CDR3 spans 15 residues. V dropped 0 bases and J dropped 2 bases, with 13 bases sitting between them. Germline loops: CDR1 SQVTM, CDR2 ANQGSEA. CDR3 protein: CSVEDPTVSQETQYF. The CDR3 bases are TGCAGCGTTGAAGACCCGACAGTATCACAAGAGACCCAGTACTTC. Together with reference TRBV29-1 and TRBJ2-5, the CDR3 gives the full variable domain: SAVISQKPSRDICQRGTSLTIQCQVDSQVTMMFWYRQQPGQSLTLIATANQGSEATYESGFVIDKFPISRPNLTFSTLTVSNMSPEDSSIYLCSVEDPTVSQETQYFGPGTRLLVL.

In the case of this clone: This specimen includes other DNA sequences encoding the same CDR3. The J gene is TRBJ1-2, the V gene TRBV7-9, with a possible D match to TRBD1 (6 bases). The CDR3 runs to 12 residues. Per germline, CDR1 SEHNR and CDR2 FQNEAQ (reference sequence). Trimming pared 1 base from V and 8 bases from J, leaving 8 bases between. The CDR3 sequence is CASSLGQEGYTF. DNA for the CDR3: TGTGCCAGCAGCTTAGGACAGGAGGGCTACACCTTC.

This chain connects TRBV28 to TRBJ2-1; 8 nucleotides match TRBD2. The CDR3 extends over 16 amino acids. Germline CDR1 is MDHEN and CDR2 is SYDVKM. V gave up 4 bases and J gave up 8 bases; unmatched junction bases: 13. The CDR3 is CASSSIAGLLRYEQFF. CDR3 sequence (DNA): TGTGCCAGCAGTTCCATAGCGGGGTTGTTGCGTTATGAGCAGTTCTTC.

This clone came up once. The chain is built from TRBV5-4 and TRBJ1-4, with 8 positions matching TRBD1. V was pared by 1 base and J by 8 bases, with 10 bases of the junction left unmatched. Germline V gives CDR1 SGHNT, CDR2 YYREEE (reference sequence). The CDR3 consists of 16 residues. The CDR3 here is CASSLFGTGPDEKLFF. The CDR3 nucleotides read TGTGCCAGCAGCTTGTTCGGGACAGGACCCGACGAAAAACTGTTTTTT.

The rearrangement uses TRBV28 and TRBJ1-2; 7 bases are a match to TRBD1. CDR3 length equals 16 residues. Trimming took 6 bases from V and 2 from J; bases not matched to a gene: 12. CDR1 and CDR2 from the germline V gene are MDHEN and SYDVKM. The CDR3 nucleotides read TGTGCCAGCAGCCGGGCCCGACAGGGTCTCAACTATGGCTACACCTTC. Protein product: CASSRARQGLNYGYTF.

The chain recombines TRBV4-3 with TRBJ1-5, with a tentative D call TRBD1 (6 bases). Germline V gives CDR1 LGHNA, CDR2 YSLEER. This CDR3 has 15 residues. Trimming pared 3 bases from V and 6 bases from J, leaving 15 bases between. CDR3 DNA sequence: TGCGCCAGCAGCCAGCGATGGGGGGGGCTTCAGCCCCAGCATTTT. The encoded protein is CASSQRWGGLQPQHF.

This sequence joins TRBV29-1 and TRBJ2-7; TRBD1 or TRBD2 may be the D gene (5 bases each). Per the germline V gene, CDR1 is SQVTM and CDR2 is ANQGSEA. The V end was cut by 3 bases, the J end by 4 bases, with 13 bases between. The CDR3 covers 13 residues. The CDR3 DNA sequence: TGCAGCGTTGATGGGGACGGAACATACGAGCAGTACTTC. It codes for CSVDGDGTYEQYF.

The CDR3 region is CASSLDGRIFSYEQYF. CDR3 in DNA: TGTGCCAGCAGCTTAGACGGTCGGATATTCTCCTACGAGCAGTACTTC. This chain joins TRBV7-6 and TRBJ2-7; D call uncertain. This CDR3 contains 16 residues. Between the trimmed V and J ends, which lost 1 base and 0 bases, there was a span of 13 bases. The germline gives CDR1 SGHVS, CDR2 FNYEAQ.

V usage is TRBV7-3 and J usage is TRBJ1-2; D gene unclear. Looked up from germline, CDR1 is SGHTA and CDR2 is FQGTGA. The CDR3 length is 14 residues. V was pared by 5 bases and J by 2 bases, with 12 bases between. CDR3 in DNA: TGTGCCAGCAGCCGGGGATCTTCGAACTATGGCTACACCTTC. It is translated as CASSRGSSNYGYTF. Variable domain in full (rest from reference TRBV7-3 and TRBJ1-2): GAGVSQTPSNKVTEKGKYVELRCDPISGHTALYWYRQSLGQGPEFLIYFQGTGAADDSGLPNDRFFAVRPEGSVSTLKIQRTERGDSAVYLCASSRGSSNYGYTFGSGTRLTVV.

The chain is built from TRBV9 and TRBJ2-7, with TRBD1 matching over 7 bases. CDR3 size: 13 residues. In germline, CDR1 is SGDLS, CDR2 YYNGEE. V dropped 4 bases and J dropped 4; count of bases not matched to a gene: 5. The CDR3 DNA reads TGTGCCAGCAGCTCGAGACAGGGTTACGAGCAGTACTTC. This sequence encodes CASSSRQGYEQYF.

V is TRBV7-8 and J is TRBJ2-3, with 9 bases lining up with TRBD1. V trimming: 5 bases; J trimming: 1 base; junction bases outside the gene matches: 4. The CDR3 consists of 15 residues. Germline-derived CDR1 and CDR2 are SGHVS and FQNEAQ. The CDR3: CASSQRTGGTDTQYF. DNA for the CDR3: TGTGCCAGCAGCCAGCGGACAGGGGGCACAGATACGCAGTATTTT. The full variable domain, with the rest looked up from reference TRBV7-8 and TRBJ2-3, is GAGVSQSPRYKVAKRGQDVALRCDPISGHVSLFWYQQALGQGPEFLTYFQNEAQLDKSGLPSDRFFAERPEGSVSTLKIQRTQQEDSAVYLCASSQRTGGTDTQYFGPGTRLTVL.

This chain joins TRBV7-3 and TRBJ2-1; possibly TRBD1 for D (5 bases). Trimming cost V 5 bases and J 10 bases, with 18 bases left between them. CDR3 size: 14 residues. Germline CDR1 reads SGHTA; CDR2 reads FQGTGA. This CDR3 reads CASSRTIGEGEQFF. CDR3 nucleotides: TGTGCCAGCAGCCGCACGATAGGGGAAGGGGAGCAGTTCTTC.

This chain connects TRBV7-9 to TRBJ2-1; 11 bases map to TRBD1. Germline V gene data show CDR1 as SEHNR and CDR2 as FQNEAQ (reference sequence). CDR3 length: 14 amino acids. J lost 6 bases, V lost 5 bases, and 3 bases had no gene match. Written as DNA, the CDR3 is TGTGCCAGCAGCCCCGGGACAGGGGGCAATGAGCAGTTCTTC. As protein: CASSPGTGGNEQFF.

The chain carries TRBV19 and TRBJ2-2; 7 bases are shared with TRBD2. This CDR3 is built from 18 residues. Germline V gene lookup returns CDR1 LNHDA and CDR2 SQIVND (reference sequence). The V and J ends lost 6 bases and 1 base, in that order; junction bases with no gene match: 14. Here the CDR3 reads CASSDGLTSTLNTGELFF. The CDR3, as DNA: TGTGCCAGTAGCGATGGATTGACTAGCACCTTGAACACCGGGGAGCTGTTTTTT.

This chain links TRBV5-1 with TRBJ2-1; tentatively, D is TRBD2 (6 bases). Germline V lookup: CDR1 SGHRS, CDR2 YFSETQ. The CDR3 runs to 15 residues. With 4 bases removed from V and 4 bases from J, the gap between germline ends came to 15 bases. The CDR3 nucleotides read TGCGCCAGCAGCGCCGGCGCTAGCGCTTACAATGAGCAGTTCTTC. Translated, it gives CASSAGASAYNEQFF. The full variable domain, with the rest looked up from reference TRBV5-1 and TRBJ2-1, is KAGVTQTPRYLIKTRGQQVTLSCSPISGHRSVSWYQQTPGQGLQFLFEYFSETQRNKGNFPGRFSGRQFSNSRSEMNVSTLELGDSALYLCASSAGASAYNEQFFGPGTRLTVL.

This chain links TRBV27 with TRBJ2-2, with D perhaps TRBD1 (6 bases). The CDR3 length is 15 residues. V was trimmed by 7 bases and J by 4 bases, leaving 16 bases between them. The germline V gene has CDR1 MNHEY and CDR2 SMNVEV (reference sequence). CDR3 sequence reads: CASTPAGAGTGELFF. The CDR3 DNA follows: TGTGCCAGCACCCCGGCAGGGGCGGGCACCGGGGAGCTGTTTTTT.

The genes are TRBV27 and TRBJ1-1; 8 nucleotides line up with TRBD1. This CDR3 contains 14 residues. V shed 4 bases, J shed 3 bases, and the junction held 4 bases outside the gene matches. The V gene's germline CDR1 is MNHEY and CDR2 SMNVEV (reference sequence). The CDR3 sequence is CASSSTGGDTEAFF. The CDR3 DNA reads as TGTGCCAGCAGTTCTACAGGGGGGGACACTGAAGCTTTCTTT.

This chain uses TRBV11-2 with TRBJ2-5, with 13 bases that match TRBD2. CDR3 length equals 16 residues. Per germline, CDR1 SGHAT and CDR2 FQNNGV. V shed 6 bases and J 2 bases; nucleotides not matched to a gene: 6. CDR3 in amino acids: CASSRTSGSRQETQYF. The CDR3 DNA follows: TGTGCCAGCAGTCGGACTAGCGGGAGTCGTCAAGAGACCCAGTACTTC.

The genes are TRBV2 and TRBJ2-5, with D perhaps TRBD1 (5 bases). This CDR3 is built from 14 residues. Germline V gives CDR1 SNHLY, CDR2 FYNNEI. The V end was cut by 2 bases, the J end by 5 bases, with 12 bases between. CDR3 coding DNA: TGTGCCAGCAGTGAAACGCAGGGAAGGGAGACCCAGTACTTC. As protein: CASSETQGRETQYF.

The CDR3 sequence: CATSREPQLAGDEQFF. The CDR3 DNA reads as TGTGCCACCAGCAGAGAACCCCAACTAGCGGGAGATGAGCAGTTCTTC. V is TRBV15 and J is TRBJ2-1, with 11 nucleotides matching TRBD2. In germline, CDR1 is LNHNV, CDR2 YYDKDF (reference sequence). Trimming cost V 0 bases and J 8 bases; bases outside gene matches: 6. There are 16 residues in the CDR3.

V and J are TRBV6-5 and TRBJ2-7; 9 nucleotides agree with TRBD1. There are 16 residues in the CDR3. V shed 1 base, J shed 3 bases, and the junction held 7 bases outside the gene matches. Germline values: CDR1 MNHEY, CDR2 SVGAGI. The CDR3 DNA reads TGTGCCAGCAGTTACTTCCGTCCGACAGGGGGCTACGAGCAGTACTTC. Translation gives CASSYFRPTGGYEQYF.

The chain has TRBV5-6 and TRBJ1-4, with D perhaps TRBD1 (6 bases). Germline V gene sequence: CDR1 SGHDT, CDR2 YYEEEE. V lost 4 bases and J 2 bases, leaving 15 bases between the germline ends. The CDR3 consists of 16 residues. The CDR3 loop reads CASSPRGGRTNEKLFF. In DNA form, the CDR3 reads TGTGCCAGCAGCCCACGGGGGGGCAGGACTAATGAAAAACTGTTTTTT.

The chain recombines TRBV7-2 with TRBJ1-1; possibly TRBD1 for D (6 bases). The CDR3 is 14 amino acids. Trimming pared 7 bases from V and 1 base from J, leaving 13 bases between. Germline V gene data show CDR1 as SGHTA and CDR2 as FQGNSA. The CDR3 coding sequence is TGTGCCAGCACTCAAAGGGGGGCGAACACTGAAGCTTTCTTT. Protein sequence: CASTQRGANTEAFF.

This clone was counted a single time. V usage is TRBV19 and J usage is TRBJ1-1; D is perhaps TRBD1 (6 bases). Germline CDR1 reads LNHDA; CDR2 reads SQIVND (reference sequence). This CDR3 is built from 15 residues. Trimming took off 1 base at V and 4 bases at J, with 13 bases between the two ends. CDR3 protein: CASSIVGGPSTEAFF. CDR3 nucleotides: TGTGCCAGTAGTATAGTCGGGGGGCCGAGCACTGAAGCTTTCTTT. Complete variable domain (other parts from reference TRBV19 and TRBJ1-1): DGGITQSPKYLFRKEGQNVTLSCEQNLNHDAMYWYRQDPGQGLRLIYYSQIVNDFQKGDIAEGYSVSREKKESFPLTVTSAQKNPTAFYLCASSIVGGPSTEAFFGQGTRLTVV.

The table lists this clone with a count of one. This sample also contains other DNA sequences that code for the same CDR3. The chain's CDR3 is CASSVAGHYEQYF. CDR3 DNA: TGTGCCAGCAGCGTAGCGGGCCACTACGAGCAGTACTTC. The chain carries TRBV9 and TRBJ2-7, with D hard to call. Germline CDR1 is SGDLS and CDR2 is YYNGEE. The CDR3 has 13 residues. Trimming removed 0 bases from V and 3 bases from J, with 7 bases in between.

The sample holds one count of this clone. The genes are TRBV13 and TRBJ1-1; 7 bases map to TRBD1. The germline V gene encodes CDR1 PRHDT and CDR2 FYEKMQ (reference sequence). Trimming removed 0 bases from V and 5 bases from J; junction bases left unmatched: 12. The CDR3 has 17 residues. CDR3 loop: CASSLGGQDLWKTEAFF. CDR3 DNA sequence: TGTGCCAGCAGCTTAGGCGGACAGGACCTCTGGAAGACTGAAGCTTTCTTT.

This sequence joins TRBV7-9 and TRBJ2-7; the match to TRBD1 covers 8 bases. CDR3 length: 15 residues. Germline lookup yields CDR1 SEHNR and CDR2 FQNEAQ (reference sequence). V shed 5 bases, J shed 3 bases, and the junction held 9 bases outside the gene matches. CDR3 region: CASSPRQGSYYEQYF. CDR3 DNA: TGTGCCAGCAGCCCGAGACAGGGGAGTTACTACGAGCAGTACTTC.